These T cell receptor beta chains were read from a single sample in a study of blood T cell repertoires in COVID-19. Method: immunoSEQ multiplex PCR; TCRdb's copy keeps in-frame clones and lacks some. The profile shows over 70,000 clones, around 93% of them singletons. The sequencing sample was made of peripheral blood. The receptors derive from a human donor with active COVID-19. The donor label of this sample is uncertain. The CDR3 runs from the conserved cysteine through the conserved F or W. Fields, in order: CDR3 length, V gene, D gene, CDR3 protein. The D gene is left open where the match is weak.

>17|TRBV12-1|.
CASSCAGGSGDTDTQYF
>15|TRBV19|TRBD1
CASRIGQGALYGYTF
>17|TRBV4-1|TRBD2
CASSQEGASGGWDEQFF
>16|TRBV7-2|TRBD1
CASSEAPGGVAYGYTF
>13|TRBV2|.
CASHNRGSQPQHF
>13|TRBV3-1/TRBV3-2|.
CASSQIRTGELFF
>16|TRBV9|.
CASSQSGGLGYNEQFF
>15|TRBV7-2|.
CASSALTGEGDTQYF
>14|TRBV5-4|TRBD2
CASSFRGGQETQYF
>19|TRBV11-2|.
CASSLGGLREFSSYNEQFF
>13|TRBV7-9|.
CASSLIGEGEQYF
>16|TRBV5-4|.
CASSLGGPPAGYGYTF
>16|TRBV9|TRBD1
CASSVGQGALPETQYF
>14|TRBV15|.
CATSREGGLSEQYF
>15|TRBV13|TRBD2
CASSAAGSGQETQYF
>15|TRBV6-1|TRBD2
CASSEGAGGLDTQYF
>14|TRBV5-1|TRBD1
CASSLLGTGSGYTF
>13|TRBV7-9|TRBD1
CASSAPGQTTATF
>13|TRBV6-6|.
CASSYSVGAGAFF
>14|TRBV7-2|TRBD1
CASSSRTGDSPLHF
>12|TRBV10-3|TRBD1
CAMGQGGDGYTF
>16|TRBV28|TRBD2
CASSPYAGGRPYEQYF
>13|TRBV29-1|.
CSVEEIGGTEAFF
>13|TRBV7-9|.
CASSFALGNEQFF
>11|TRBV2|.
CASSPDEKLFF
>15|TRBV7-3|TRBD2
CASTLVGRGATEQFF
>16|TRBV7-9|.
CASSFRDIGRGGEQYF
>14|TRBV2|.
CASSGPGGNQPQHF
>16|TRBV5-8|TRBD2
CASSLGLAGAQETQYF
>15|TRBV19|.
CASSGRDLGSYEQYF
>13|TRBV29-1|.
CSVAGLTGETQYF
>12|TRBV27|.
CAAGGTNEKLFF
>15|TRBV6-5|TRBD1
CASRTSGTGLNEQFF
>21|TRBV9|TRBD2
CASSSRTPSGAGGLYGNEQFF
>15|TRBV19|TRBD2
CASSALAGGGETQYF
>14|TRBV6-5|.
CASSYGALGTEAFF
>15|TRBV7-2|.
CASSLSGGAAGELFF
>14|TRBV7-9|.
CASSSLGGNYEQYF
>16|TRBV5-6|TRBD2
CASSLLSSGGEETQYF
>15|TRBV19|TRBD2
CASIEGKGGPDTQYF
>16|TRBV6-1|.
CASSEVQGLWDSPLHF
>15|TRBV4-2|TRBD1
CASSRTGGSYNEQFF
>13|TRBV6-1|.
CASSEAPTGEQYF
>17|TRBV27|TRBD1
CASPLSNLGQDLYEQYF
>16|TRBV7-4|TRBD1
CASSSPTGGSGNTIYF